This passage covers 10 T cell receptor beta chains from one sample sequenced in a study of shared clonotypes between healthy human individuals. Clones were read by immunoSEQ multiplex PCR, and TCRdb kept only the in-frame ones, dropping some. The sample lists some 2,400,000 clones; almost 96% were seen once. The source material was naive CD4+ T cells sorted from blood. Stated subset: CD45RA+ positively selected. Receptors originate from a man between 18 and 29 years old in good health.

A word on this clone: Other nucleotide sequences in the sample specify the same CDR3. V usage is TRBV18 and J usage is TRBJ1-1; TRBD1 might be the D (6 bases). The CDR3 contains 14 residues. Trimming took 3 bases from V and 1 from J, leaving 9 bases between them. The germline CDR1 and CDR2 sequences are KGHSH and LQKENI. CDR3 coding DNA: TGTGCCAGCTCACCCGGACAGCCGAACACTGAAGCTTTCTTT. Translating it yields CASSPGQPNTEAFF.

The chain combines TRBV7-2 with TRBJ2-1; 8 bases map to TRBD2. The germline V gene encodes CDR1 SGHTA and CDR2 FQGNSA. Losses at the gene ends were 5 bases for V and 7 bases for J; bases not matched to a gene: 10. The CDR3 covers 15 residues. CDR3 amino acids: CASSRTSGLGNEQFF. CDR3 DNA sequence: TGTGCCAGCAGCCGTACTAGCGGCCTCGGGAATGAGCAGTTCTTC.

The chain recombines TRBV10-1 with TRBJ2-3; either TRBD1 or TRBD2 may supply D (5 bases each). V shed 4 bases and J shed 4 bases, with 12 bases lying between them. In germline, CDR1 is WNHNN, CDR2 SYGVQD (reference sequence). This CDR3 contains 14 residues. DNA of the CDR3: TGCGCCAGCAGTGGAGGGGCGAGACCAGATACGCAGTATTTT. Its translation is CASSGGARPDTQYF.

This chain connects TRBV5-1 to TRBJ2-2; D is tentatively TRBD1 or TRBD2 (5 bases each). The CDR3 contains 14 residues. Germline V gives CDR1 SGHRS, CDR2 YFSETQ. Trimming removed 5 bases from V and 5 bases from J, with 13 bases in between. The CDR3, as DNA: TGCGCCAGCAGTTTCCCCGAGGGGACCGGGGAGCTGTTTTTT. It yields the protein CASSFPEGTGELFF.

J is TRBJ2-3 and V is TRBV30, with D possibly TRBD1 on 6 matching bases. There are 12 residues in the CDR3. Germline values: CDR1 GTSNPN, CDR2 SVGIG (reference sequence). Trimming left V 7 bases short and J 2 bases short, with 10 bases between. CDR3 sequence reads: CAYRVPTDTQYF. CDR3 nucleotides: TGTGCCTACAGGGTCCCCACAGATACGCAGTATTTT.

This sequence joins TRBV5-4 and TRBJ2-7; 8 bases are shared with TRBD1. The CDR3 length is 17 residues. In germline, CDR1 is SGHNT, CDR2 YYREEE (reference sequence). V lost 0 bases to trimming and J lost 4 bases; unmatched junction nucleotides: 12. The CDR3 nucleotides read TGTGCCAGCAGCTTGGGGCAGGGGGCTATCTCGGGGTACGAGCAGTACTTC. It specifies CASSLGQGAISGYEQYF.

The chain employs TRBV18 and TRBJ1-6; D not certain. There are 16 residues in the CDR3. V was trimmed by 1 base and J by 7 bases, leaving 14 bases between them. CDR1 and CDR2 from the germline V gene are KGHSH and LQKENI. CDR3 in amino acids: CASSPRESLKNSPLHF. CDR3 DNA sequence: TGTGCCAGCTCACCACGGGAGAGCCTGAAGAATTCACCCCTCCACTTT.

The table lists this clone with a count of one. The rearrangement uses TRBV14 and TRBJ2-2; D perhaps matches TRBD1 (6 bases). Germline V gene data show CDR1 as SGHDN and CDR2 as FVKESK. V lost 0 bases, J lost 6 bases, and 11 bases lay in between. The CDR3 contains 15 residues. CDR3 sequence reads: CASSQDNRVAGELFF. CDR3 sequence (DNA): TGTGCCAGCAGCCAAGATAACAGGGTGGCCGGGGAGCTGTTTTTT.

V is TRBV5-1 and J is TRBJ1-4; a possible D gene is TRBD1 (5 bases). The CDR3 runs 15 residues. Looked up from germline, CDR1 is SGHRS and CDR2 is YFSETQ. V lost 0 bases and J 7 bases, leaving 13 bases between the germline ends. In DNA, the CDR3 is TGCGCCAGCAGCTTGGCCCCGGGGGAAGGTGAAAAACTGTTTTTT. Protein sequence: CASSLAPGEGEKLFF.

This clone was picked up a small number of times. The J gene is TRBJ2-7, the V gene TRBV5-6, with 9 bases fitting TRBD1. This CDR3 region has 13 residues. The V and J ends lost 4 bases and 7 bases, in that order; junction bases with no gene match: 6. Germline V CDR1 and CDR2: SGHDT, YYEEEE. The CDR3: CASSGGQGREQYF. The CDR3 DNA is TGTGCCAGCAGCGGGGGACAGGGAAGGGAGCAGTACTTC.